Presented here are 14 T cell receptor beta chains from one specimen sequenced in a study of shared clonotypes between healthy human individuals (dated by TCRdb to 2018 to 2020). Library prep was done by the immunoSEQ multiplex PCR assay. TCRdb retrieved this table from immuneACCESS and kept in-frame rearrangements only. Not all clones are present; in checked studies, unresolved V genes account for under half, and no reason is known for the remainder. The sample table holds about 1.5 million clones, of which around 98% were seen once. The ten largest clones capture 0.4% to 0.45% of the sample. The sample taken for sequencing was naive CD4+ T cells sorted from blood. Interpreted using the paper, the cell subset or site label stands for: CD45RA+ positively selected. The receptors originated from a man aged 25 to 40 in good health.

The chain's CDR3 is CASSRGLAGEASYEQYF. CDR3 DNA: TGCGCCAGCAGCCGGGGACTAGCGGGAGAAGCATCCTACGAGCAGTACTTC. V and J are TRBV5-1 and TRBJ2-7; 14 bases fit TRBD2. The CDR3 has 17 residues. Germline values: CDR1 SGHRS, CDR2 YFSETQ. V shed 4 bases and J 1 base; nucleotides not matched to a gene: 7. Full variable domain (missing parts from reference TRBV5-1 and TRBJ2-7): KAGVTQTPRYLIKTRGQQVTLSCSPISGHRSVSWYQQTPGQGLQFLFEYFSETQRNKGNFPGRFSGRQFSNSRSEMNVSTLELGDSALYLCASSRGLAGEASYEQYFGPGTRLTVT.

This rearrangement joins TRBV7-8 to TRBJ2-1; no clear D. With 5 bases removed from V and 7 bases from J, the gap between germline ends came to 15 bases. The CDR3 runs to 14 residues. The germline CDR1 and CDR2 sequences are SGHVS and FQNEAQ. CDR3 protein: CASSVIWVGNEQFF. The CDR3, as DNA: TGTGCCAGCAGCGTTATTTGGGTTGGAAATGAGCAGTTCTTC.

The genes are TRBV20-1 and TRBJ1-1; D gene ambiguous. V was pared by 1 base and J by 7 bases, with 7 bases between. Per germline, CDR1 DFQATT and CDR2 SNEGSKA (reference sequence). The CDR3 contains 11 residues. CDR3 protein: CSARGLVEAFF. The DNA of the CDR3 is TGCAGTGCTAGAGGGCTTGTTGAAGCTTTCTTT.

CDR3 sequence reads: CASSLTGQGTNEQFF. CDR3 bases: TGCGCCAGCAGCTTGACGGGACAGGGTACCAATGAGCAGTTCTTC. V usage is TRBV5-1 and J usage is TRBJ2-1; 9 bases line up with TRBD1. Germline CDR1 SGHRS, CDR2 YFSETQ. The CDR3 has 15 amino acids. V lost 1 base, J lost 6 bases, and 5 bases stayed unmatched.

The chain joins TRBV10-3 to TRBJ1-2; the D gene is possibly TRBD1 (5 bases). V lost 10 bases and J 2 bases, leaving 11 bases between the germline ends. The germline CDR1 and CDR2 sequences are ENHRY and SYGVKD. CDR3 length: 12 amino acids. The CDR3 is CATSGRNYGYTF. As DNA, the CDR3 is TGTGCCACCTCGGGACGGAACTATGGCTACACCTTC.

V and J are TRBV6-5 and TRBJ1-1, with TRBD1 matching 8 bases. CDR3 length: 14 amino acids. The germline CDR1 and CDR2 sequences are MNHEY and SVGAGI. V dropped 7 bases and J dropped 2; count of bases not matched to a gene: 6. For the CDR3, the DNA is TGTGCCAGCACCGCGGACAGGGTAAACACTGAAGCTTTCTTT. It specifies CASTADRVNTEAFF.

This sequence joins TRBV19 and TRBJ2-2; D is possibly TRBD1 (6 bases). The V gene lost 3 bases and the J gene lost 4 bases, with 15 bases spanning the gap. Germline V gene data show CDR1 as LNHDA and CDR2 as SQIVND (reference sequence). This CDR3 region has 16 residues. For the CDR3, the DNA is TGTGCCAGTAGTATGATGGCAGGGGCCGCCACCGGGGAGCTGTTTTTT. It is translated as CASSMMAGAATGELFF.

This chain connects TRBV2 to TRBJ1-2, with 9 bases that match TRBD1. Germline CDR1 reads SNHLY; CDR2 reads FYNNEI. V was pared by 8 bases and J by 8 bases, with 6 bases of the junction left unmatched. This CDR3 comprises 12 residues. The DNA of the CDR3 is TGTGCCAGCGCCGACAGGGGGAAAGGCTACACCTTC. Translation gives CASADRGKGYTF. Complete variable domain (other parts from reference TRBV2 and TRBJ1-2): EPEVTQTPSHQVTQMGQEVILRCVPISNHLYFYWYRQILGQKVEFLVSFYNNEISEKSEIFDDQFSVERPDGSNFTLKIRSTKLEDSAMYFCASADRGKGYTFGSGTRLTVV.

This clone was detected once. The chain uses TRBV9 and TRBJ2-5; D tentatively fits TRBD1 or TRBD2 (5 bases each). V dropped 0 bases and J dropped 5 bases, with 11 bases sitting between them. The CDR3 length is 14 residues. Germline V CDR1 and CDR2: SGDLS, YYNGEE. The CDR3 protein is CASSVVDRGETQYF. CDR3 DNA sequence: TGTGCCAGCAGCGTAGTTGACAGAGGGGAGACCCAGTACTTC.

The rearrangement uses TRBV20-1 and TRBJ1-1; D not certain. Trimming removed 3 bases from V and 10 bases from J, with 12 bases in between. The CDR3 length is 11 residues. Germline V lookup: CDR1 DFQATT, CDR2 SNEGSKA (reference sequence). CDR3 sequence: CSARATPGAFF. The CDR3 DNA reads TGCAGTGCTAGGGCTACACCGGGAGCTTTCTTT.

The chain has TRBV7-2 and TRBJ1-2; D is uncertain. The CDR3 is 12 amino acids. V was shortened by 1 base and J by 4 bases, with 4 bases between the two germline ends. Germline CDR1 is SGHTA and CDR2 is FQGNSA. The CDR3 DNA reads as TGTGCCAGCAGCTTAGGTGGCTATGGCTACACCTTC. Its protein product is CASSLGGYGYTF.

The rearrangement joins TRBV21-1 to TRBJ2-3; the D segment call TRBD2 is taken from the table without a DNA check. TRBV21-1 is labeled a pseudogene. CDR3 size: 17 residues. The CDR3 here is CASSNHPAGISTDTQYF. CDR3 DNA: TGTGCCAGCAGCAATCACCCAGCGGGCATAAGCACAGATACGCAGTATTTT.

This chain joins TRBV5-6 and TRBJ2-3; perhaps TRBD2 as D (6 bases). The CDR3 spans 16 residues. The germline gives CDR1 SGHDT, CDR2 YYEEEE. Between the trimmed V and J ends, which lost 4 bases and 10 bases, there was a span of 25 bases. The CDR3 spells CASSTKRVIPRVAQYF. As DNA, the CDR3 is TGTGCCAGCAGCACGAAGCGGGTTATACCCCGGGTGGCGCAGTATTTT.

Details on this clone: This sample also contains other DNA sequences that code for the same CDR3. This chain uses TRBV5-1 with TRBJ2-1; D ambiguous. CDR1 is SGHRS and CDR2 is YFSETQ in the germline V gene. V lost 0 bases to trimming and J lost 7 bases, with 5 bases between them. The CDR3 extends over 12 amino acids. The CDR3 region has the DNA TGCGCCAGCAGCTTGGGCCCTAATGAGCAGTTCTTC. It codes for CASSLGPNEQFF. Using reference TRBV5-1 and TRBJ2-1 for the parts outside the CDR3, the full variable domain is KAGVTQTPRYLIKTRGQQVTLSCSPISGHRSVSWYQQTPGQGLQFLFEYFSETQRNKGNFPGRFSGRQFSNSRSEMNVSTLELGDSALYLCASSLGPNEQFFGPGTRLTVL.